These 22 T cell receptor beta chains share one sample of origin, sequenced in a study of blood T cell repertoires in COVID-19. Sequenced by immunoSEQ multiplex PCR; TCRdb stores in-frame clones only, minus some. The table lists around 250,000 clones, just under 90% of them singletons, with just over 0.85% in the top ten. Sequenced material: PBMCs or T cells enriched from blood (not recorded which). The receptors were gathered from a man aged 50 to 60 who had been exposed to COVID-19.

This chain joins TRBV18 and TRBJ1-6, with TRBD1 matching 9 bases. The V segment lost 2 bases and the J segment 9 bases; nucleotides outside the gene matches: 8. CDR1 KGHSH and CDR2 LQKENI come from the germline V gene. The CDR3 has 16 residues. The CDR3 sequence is CASSPITGQGPSPLHF. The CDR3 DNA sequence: TGTGCCAGCTCACCAATCACGGGACAGGGCCCTTCACCCCTCCACTTT.

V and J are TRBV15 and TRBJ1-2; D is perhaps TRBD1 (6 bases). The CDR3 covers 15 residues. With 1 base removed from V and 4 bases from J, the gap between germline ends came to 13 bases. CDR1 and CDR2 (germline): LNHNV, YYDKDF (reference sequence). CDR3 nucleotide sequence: TGTGCCACCAGCAGAGTTAGTACAGGGCTCTATGGCTACACCTTC. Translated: CATSRVSTGLYGYTF.

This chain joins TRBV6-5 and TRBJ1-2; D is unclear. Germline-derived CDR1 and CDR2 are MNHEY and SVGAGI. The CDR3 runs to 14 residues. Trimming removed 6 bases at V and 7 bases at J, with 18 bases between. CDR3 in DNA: TGTGCCAGCAGAAGAGACACCAATATCTTTGGCTACACCTTC. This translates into CASRRDTNIFGYTF.

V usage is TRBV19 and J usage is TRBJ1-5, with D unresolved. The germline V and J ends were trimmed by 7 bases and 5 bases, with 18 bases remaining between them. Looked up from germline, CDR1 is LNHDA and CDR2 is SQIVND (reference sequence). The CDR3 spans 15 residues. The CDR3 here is CASTPGGSGDQPQHF. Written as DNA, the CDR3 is TGTGCCAGTACCCCCGGAGGCAGTGGAGATCAGCCCCAGCATTTT.

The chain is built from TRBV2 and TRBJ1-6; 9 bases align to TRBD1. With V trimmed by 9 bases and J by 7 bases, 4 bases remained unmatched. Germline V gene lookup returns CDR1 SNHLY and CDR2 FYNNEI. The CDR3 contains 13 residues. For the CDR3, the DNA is TGTGCCAGAGGGACAGGGAACAATTCACCCCTCCACTTT. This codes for CARGTGNNSPLHF.

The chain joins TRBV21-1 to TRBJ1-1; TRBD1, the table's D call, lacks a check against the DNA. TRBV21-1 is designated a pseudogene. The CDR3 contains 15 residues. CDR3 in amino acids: CASSKEGGGCTEAFF. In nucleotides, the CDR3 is TGTGCCAGCAGCAAAGAAGGGGGCGGATGCACTGAAGCTTTCTTT.

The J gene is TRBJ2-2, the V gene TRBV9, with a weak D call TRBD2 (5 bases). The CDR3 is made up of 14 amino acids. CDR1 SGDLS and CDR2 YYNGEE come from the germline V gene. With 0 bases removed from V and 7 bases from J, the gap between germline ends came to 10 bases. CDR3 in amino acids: CASSVVRGNGELFF. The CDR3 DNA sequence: TGTGCCAGCAGCGTAGTACGAGGGAACGGGGAGCTGTTTTTT.

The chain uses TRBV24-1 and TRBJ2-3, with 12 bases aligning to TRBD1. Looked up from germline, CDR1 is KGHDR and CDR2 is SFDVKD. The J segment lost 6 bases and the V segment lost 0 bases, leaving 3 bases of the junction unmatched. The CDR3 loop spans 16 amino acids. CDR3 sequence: CATSDLRDRGPDTQYF. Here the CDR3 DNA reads TGTGCCACCAGTGATTTGCGGGACAGGGGGCCTGATACGCAGTATTTT.

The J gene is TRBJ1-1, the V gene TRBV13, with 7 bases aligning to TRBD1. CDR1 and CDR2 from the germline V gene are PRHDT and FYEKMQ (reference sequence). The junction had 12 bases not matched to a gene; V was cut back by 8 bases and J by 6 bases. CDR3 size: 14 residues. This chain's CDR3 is CASLSQGVGAEAFF. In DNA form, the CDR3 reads TGTGCCAGCCTATCCCAGGGGGTGGGAGCTGAAGCTTTCTTT.

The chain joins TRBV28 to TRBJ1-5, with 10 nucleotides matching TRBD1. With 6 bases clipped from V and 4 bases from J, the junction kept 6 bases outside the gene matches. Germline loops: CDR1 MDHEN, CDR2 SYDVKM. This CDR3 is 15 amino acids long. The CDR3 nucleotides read TGTGCCAGCAGCTCAGGACAGGGGGAAAATCAGCCCCAGCATTTT. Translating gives CASSSGQGENQPQHF.

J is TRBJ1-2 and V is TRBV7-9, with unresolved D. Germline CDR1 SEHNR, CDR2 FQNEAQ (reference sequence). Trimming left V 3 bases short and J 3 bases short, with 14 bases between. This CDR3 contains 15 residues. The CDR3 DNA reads TGTGCCAGCAGCTTTGAATTTGGCAGATACTATGGCTACACCTTC. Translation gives CASSFEFGRYYGYTF.

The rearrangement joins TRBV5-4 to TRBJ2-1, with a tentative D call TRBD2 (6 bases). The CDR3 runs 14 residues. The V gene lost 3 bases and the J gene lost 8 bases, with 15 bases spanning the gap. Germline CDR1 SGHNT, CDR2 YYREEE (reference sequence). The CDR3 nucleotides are TGTGCCAGCAGCTCTGAGCCTCGGAGGGATGAGCAGTTCTTC. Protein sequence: CASSSEPRRDEQFF.

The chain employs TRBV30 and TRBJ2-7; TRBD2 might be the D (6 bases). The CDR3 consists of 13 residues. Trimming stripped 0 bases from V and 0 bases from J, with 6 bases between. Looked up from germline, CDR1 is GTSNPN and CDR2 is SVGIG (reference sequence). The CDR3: CAWSVGGSYEQYF. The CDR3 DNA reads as TGTGCCTGGAGTGTGGGGGGCTCCTACGAGCAGTACTTC.

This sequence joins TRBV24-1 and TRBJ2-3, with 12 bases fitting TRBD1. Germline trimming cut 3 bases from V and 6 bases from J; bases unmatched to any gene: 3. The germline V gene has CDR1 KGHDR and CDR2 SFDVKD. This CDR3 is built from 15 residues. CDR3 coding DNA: TGTGCCACCAGTGATGGGACAGGGGGCCCCGATACGCAGTATTTT. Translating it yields CATSDGTGGPDTQYF.

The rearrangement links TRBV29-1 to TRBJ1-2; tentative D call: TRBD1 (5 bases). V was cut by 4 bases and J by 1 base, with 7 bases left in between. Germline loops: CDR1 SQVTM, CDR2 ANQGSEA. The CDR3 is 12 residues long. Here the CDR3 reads CSVGGVNYGYTF. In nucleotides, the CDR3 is TGCAGCGTTGGGGGGGTTAACTATGGCTACACCTTC.

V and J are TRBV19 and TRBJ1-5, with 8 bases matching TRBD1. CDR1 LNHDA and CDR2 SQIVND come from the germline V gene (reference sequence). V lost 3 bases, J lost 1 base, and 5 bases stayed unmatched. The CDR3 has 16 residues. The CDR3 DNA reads TGTGCCAGTAGTATCGGTCGGACAGGGAGCAATCAGCCCCAGCATTTT. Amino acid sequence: CASSIGRTGSNQPQHF.

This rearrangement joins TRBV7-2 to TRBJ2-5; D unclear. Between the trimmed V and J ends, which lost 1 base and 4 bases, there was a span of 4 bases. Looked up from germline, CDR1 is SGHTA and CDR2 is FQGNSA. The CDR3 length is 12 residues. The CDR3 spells CASSLGRETQYF. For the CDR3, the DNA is TGTGCCAGCAGCTTAGGGAGAGAGACCCAGTACTTC.

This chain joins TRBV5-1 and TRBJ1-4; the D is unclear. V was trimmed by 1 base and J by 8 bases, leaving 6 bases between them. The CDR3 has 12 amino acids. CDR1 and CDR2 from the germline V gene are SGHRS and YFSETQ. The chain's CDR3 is CASSLSREKLFF. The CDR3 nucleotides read TGCGCCAGCAGCTTGTCTAGGGAAAAACTGTTTTTT.

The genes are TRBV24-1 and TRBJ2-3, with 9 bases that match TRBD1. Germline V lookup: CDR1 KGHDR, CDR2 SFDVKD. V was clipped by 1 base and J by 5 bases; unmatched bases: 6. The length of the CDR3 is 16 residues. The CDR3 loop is CATSDFRDRAGDTQYF. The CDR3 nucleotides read TGTGCCACCAGTGATTTCCGGGACAGGGCAGGAGATACGCAGTATTTT.

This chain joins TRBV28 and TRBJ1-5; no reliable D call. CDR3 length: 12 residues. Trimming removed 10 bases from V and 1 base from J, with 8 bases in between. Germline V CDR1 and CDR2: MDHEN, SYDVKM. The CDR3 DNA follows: TGTGCCACCGGTTGGAGCAATCAGCCCCAGCATTTT. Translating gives CATGWSNQPQHF.

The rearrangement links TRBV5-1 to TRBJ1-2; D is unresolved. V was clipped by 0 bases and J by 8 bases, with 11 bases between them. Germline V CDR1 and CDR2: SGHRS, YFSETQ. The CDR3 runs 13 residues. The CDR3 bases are TGCGCCAGCAGCTTGGGGGCTGATTGGGGCTACACCTTC. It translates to CASSLGADWGYTF.

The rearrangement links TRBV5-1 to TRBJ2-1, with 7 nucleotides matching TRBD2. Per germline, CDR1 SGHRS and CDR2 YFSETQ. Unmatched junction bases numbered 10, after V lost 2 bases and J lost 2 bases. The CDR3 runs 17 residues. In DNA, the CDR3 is TGCGCCAGCAGCTTAAGTCTAGCGGCCTCAACCTACAATGAGCAGTTCTTC. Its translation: CASSLSLAASTYNEQFF.